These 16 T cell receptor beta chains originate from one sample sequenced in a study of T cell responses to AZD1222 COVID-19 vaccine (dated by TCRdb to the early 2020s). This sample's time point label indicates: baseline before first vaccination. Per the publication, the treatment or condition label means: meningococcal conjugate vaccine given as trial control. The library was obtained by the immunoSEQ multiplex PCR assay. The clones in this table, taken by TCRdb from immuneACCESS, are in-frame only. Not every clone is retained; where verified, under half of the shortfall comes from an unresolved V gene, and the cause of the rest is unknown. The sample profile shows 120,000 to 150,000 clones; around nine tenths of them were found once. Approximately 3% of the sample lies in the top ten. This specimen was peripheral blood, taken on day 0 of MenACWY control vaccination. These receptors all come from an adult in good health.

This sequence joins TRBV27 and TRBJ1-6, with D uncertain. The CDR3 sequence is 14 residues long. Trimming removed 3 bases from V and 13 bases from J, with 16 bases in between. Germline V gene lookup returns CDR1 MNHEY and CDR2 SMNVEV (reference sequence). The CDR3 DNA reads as TGTGCCAGCAGTTTTAGAGGCGGCGGAGTGCCCCTCCACTTT. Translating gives CASSFRGGGVPLHF.

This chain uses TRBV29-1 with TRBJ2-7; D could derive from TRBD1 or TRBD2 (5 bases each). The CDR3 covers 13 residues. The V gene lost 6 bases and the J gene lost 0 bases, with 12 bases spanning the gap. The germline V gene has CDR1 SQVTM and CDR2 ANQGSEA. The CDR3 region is CSVGDGASYEQYF. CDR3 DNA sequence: TGCAGCGTGGGGGACGGAGCCTCCTACGAGCAGTACTTC.

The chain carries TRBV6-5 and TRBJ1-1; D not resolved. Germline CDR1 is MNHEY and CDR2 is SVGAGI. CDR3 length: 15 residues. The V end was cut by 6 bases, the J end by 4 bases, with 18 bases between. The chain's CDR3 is CASSPRPPGSTEAFF. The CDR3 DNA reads TGTGCCAGCAGCCCCCGGCCCCCGGGGAGCACTGAAGCTTTCTTT.

The CDR3 nucleotides are TGTGCCAGCAGCTGGCCGGGACAAGGAGACGAGCAGTACTTC. Encoded protein: CASSWPGQGDEQYF. The chain combines TRBV5-6 with TRBJ2-7; weak D call: TRBD1 (6 bases). Trimming removed 3 bases from V and 5 bases from J, with 15 bases in between. CDR1 and CDR2 from the germline V gene are SGHDT and YYEEEE. The CDR3 has 14 residues.

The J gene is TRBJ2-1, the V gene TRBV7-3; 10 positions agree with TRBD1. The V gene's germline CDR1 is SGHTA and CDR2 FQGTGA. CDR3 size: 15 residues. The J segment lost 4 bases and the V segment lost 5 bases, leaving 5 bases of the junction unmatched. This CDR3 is CASSTRDRGYNEQFF. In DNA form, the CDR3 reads TGTGCCAGCAGCACCCGGGACAGGGGTTACAATGAGCAGTTCTTC.

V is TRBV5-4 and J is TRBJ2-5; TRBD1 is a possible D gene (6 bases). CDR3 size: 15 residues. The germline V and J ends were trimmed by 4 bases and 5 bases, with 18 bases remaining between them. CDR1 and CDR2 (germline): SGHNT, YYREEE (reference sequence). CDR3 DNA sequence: TGTGCCAGCAGCCGAGGGGGTCGGGTGGAGGAGACCCAGTACTTC. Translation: CASSRGGRVEETQYF. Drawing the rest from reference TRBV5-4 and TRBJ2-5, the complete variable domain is ETGVTQSPTHLIKTRGQQVTLRCSSQSGHNTVSWYQQALGQGPQFIFQYYREEENGRGNFPPRFSGLQFPNYSSELNVNALELDDSALYLCASSRGGRVEETQYFGPGTRLLVL.

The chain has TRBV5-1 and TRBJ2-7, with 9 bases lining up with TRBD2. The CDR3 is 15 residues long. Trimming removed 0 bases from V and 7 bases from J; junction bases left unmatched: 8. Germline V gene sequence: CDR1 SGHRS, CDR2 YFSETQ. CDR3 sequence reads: CASSLGDSGSREQYF. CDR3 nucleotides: TGCGCCAGCAGCTTGGGGGATAGCGGGAGTAGGGAGCAGTACTTC. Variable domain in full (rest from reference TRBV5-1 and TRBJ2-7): KAGVTQTPRYLIKTRGQQVTLSCSPISGHRSVSWYQQTPGQGLQFLFEYFSETQRNKGNFPGRFSGRQFSNSRSEMNVSTLELGDSALYLCASSLGDSGSREQYFGPGTRLTVT.

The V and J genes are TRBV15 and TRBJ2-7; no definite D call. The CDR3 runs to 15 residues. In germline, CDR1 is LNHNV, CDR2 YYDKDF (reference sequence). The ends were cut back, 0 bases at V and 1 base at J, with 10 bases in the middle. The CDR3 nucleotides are TGTGCCACCAGCAGAGAGAAGGGATCTTCCTACGAGCAGTACTTC. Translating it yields CATSREKGSSYEQYF.

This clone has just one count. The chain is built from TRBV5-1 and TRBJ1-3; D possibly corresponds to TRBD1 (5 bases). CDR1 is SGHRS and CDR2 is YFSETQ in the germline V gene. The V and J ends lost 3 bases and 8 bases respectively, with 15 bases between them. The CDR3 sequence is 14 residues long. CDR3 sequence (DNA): TGCGCCAGCAGCTCGGGACCGGGGGTGGACACCATATATTTT. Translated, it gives CASSSGPGVDTIYF.

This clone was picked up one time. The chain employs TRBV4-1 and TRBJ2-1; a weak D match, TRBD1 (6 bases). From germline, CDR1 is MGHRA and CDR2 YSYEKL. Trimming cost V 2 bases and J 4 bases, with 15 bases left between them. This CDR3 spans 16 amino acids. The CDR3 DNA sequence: TGCGCCAGCAGCCAAAATCACGGGACACTTTACAATGAGCAGTTCTTC. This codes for CASSQNHGTLYNEQFF.

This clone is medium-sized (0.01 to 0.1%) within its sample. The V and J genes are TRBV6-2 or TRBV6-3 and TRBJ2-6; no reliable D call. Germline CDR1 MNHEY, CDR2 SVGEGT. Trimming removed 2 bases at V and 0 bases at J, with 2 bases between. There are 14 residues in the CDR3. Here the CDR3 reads CASSYSSGANVLTF. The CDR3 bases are TGTGCCAGCAGTTACAGCTCTGGGGCCAACGTCCTGACTTTC.

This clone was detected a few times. In DNA, the CDR3 is TGCGCCAGCAGTGAGAATGGCGGCAGGGTAAGCTACGAGCAGTACTTC. Encoded protein: CASSENGGRVSYEQYF. V gene TRBV10-2 combines with J gene TRBJ2-7; perhaps TRBD1 as D (5 bases). V gave up 2 bases and J gave up 3 bases, with 17 bases separating them. This CDR3 has 16 amino acids. Germline-derived CDR1 and CDR2 are WSHSY and SAAADI.

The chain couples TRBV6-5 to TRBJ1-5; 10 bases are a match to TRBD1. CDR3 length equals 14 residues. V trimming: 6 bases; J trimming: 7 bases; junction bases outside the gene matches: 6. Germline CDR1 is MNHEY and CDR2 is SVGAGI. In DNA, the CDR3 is TGTGCCAGCAGGCCCGGACAGGGGGGGCAGCCCCAGCATTTT. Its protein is CASRPGQGGQPQHF.

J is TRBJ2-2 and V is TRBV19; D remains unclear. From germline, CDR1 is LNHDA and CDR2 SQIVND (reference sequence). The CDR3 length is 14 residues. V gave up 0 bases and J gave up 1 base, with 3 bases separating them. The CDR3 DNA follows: TGTGCCAGTAGTATAGAGGGGAACACCGGGGAGCTGTTTTTT. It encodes CASSIEGNTGELFF. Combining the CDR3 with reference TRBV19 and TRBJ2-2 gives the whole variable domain DGGITQSPKYLFRKEGQNVTLSCEQNLNHDAMYWYRQDPGQGLRLIYYSQIVNDFQKGDIAEGYSVSREKKESFPLTVTSAQKNPTAFYLCASSIEGNTGELFFGEGSRLTVL.

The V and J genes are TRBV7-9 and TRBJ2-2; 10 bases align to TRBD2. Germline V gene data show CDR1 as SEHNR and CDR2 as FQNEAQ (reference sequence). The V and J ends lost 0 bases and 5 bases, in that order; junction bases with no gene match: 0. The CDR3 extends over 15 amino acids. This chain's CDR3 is CASSLASGRTGELFF. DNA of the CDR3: TGTGCCAGCAGCTTAGCTAGCGGGAGGACCGGGGAGCTGTTTTTT.

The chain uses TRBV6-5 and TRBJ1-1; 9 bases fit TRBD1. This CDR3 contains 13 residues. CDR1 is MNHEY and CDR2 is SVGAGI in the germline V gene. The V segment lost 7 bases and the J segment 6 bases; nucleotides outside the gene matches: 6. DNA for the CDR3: TGTGCCAGCATGGACAGGGGCGCACCTGAAGCTTTCTTT. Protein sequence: CASMDRGAPEAFF.